This T cell receptor beta chain is from a study of glioma-infiltrating T cells. General observations from the study: Non-neoplastic patients had below-expected tissue-blood divergence, while all gliomas exceeded expectation.

This clonotype came up many times. Its antigen remains unknown. Amplification of TCR alpha and beta CDR3 regions from RNA used iRepertoire nested multiplex PCR. TCRdb reanalysed the multiplex PCR reads using MiXCR and keeps one entry per CDR3 protein. Seen here are approximately 110,000 distinct CDR3 sequences, roughly 24% observed once, and the top ten hold roughly 15%. Material for sequencing was glioma tissue, nonneoplastic brain tissue, or PBMCs (not recorded which). The sequence was collected from a human donor with low-grade glioma or glioblastoma, undergoing nonglioma brain surgery, or in good health (not recorded which).

DNA of the CDR3: TGTGCCAGCAGCAGCCTGGATACGCAGTATTTT. This sequence encodes CASSSLDTQYF. The V gene is TRBV7-2, the J gene TRBJ2-3, with D unresolved. V was pared by 5 bases and J by 6 bases, with 6 bases between. The CDR3 extends over 11 amino acids. Germline V gives CDR1 SGHTA, CDR2 FQGNSA.